These T cell receptor beta chains were read from a single sample in a study of identical twins. TCRdb reprocessed the 5' RACE reads with MiXCR, giving one entry per CDR3 protein. The sample lists 450,000 to 600,000 distinct CDR3 sequences, 20% to 25% occurring once. These data also formed part of another study, on yellow fever vaccine responses in identical twins.

Sequencing was carried out using CD4+ T cells sorted from blood. The receptors were gathered from a young woman in good health. Both conserved end residues are part of each CDR3. The D gene is left open where the match is weak. Clone size appears in some rows only: once, few, many, or a class for an expanded clone.

>-|TRBJ2-7|many|TRBV20-1
CSARDGTPGAYEQYF
TGCAGTGCTAGAGACGGGACCCCGGGGGCCTACGAGCAGTACTTC
>-|TRBJ2-2|-|TRBV7-9
CASSFLQGELFF
TGTGCCAGCAGCTTTTTACAAGGGGAGCTGTTTTTT
>-|TRBJ2-7|few|TRBV5-1
CASSLGGPAQYF
TGCGCCAGCAGCTTGGGGGGACCGGCGCAGTACTTC
>-|TRBJ2-2|few|TRBV7-9
CASSSRAGTGELFF
TGTGCCAGCAGCTCCAGGGCCGGGACCGGGGAGCTGTTTTTT
>-|TRBJ2-3|few|TRBV20-1
CSARSPSPLSTDTQYF
TGCAGTGCCCGATCCCCTAGCCCCCTTAGCACAGATACGCAGTATTTT
>-|TRBJ2-7|few|TRBV10-3
CAISESSGLGNEQYF
TGTGCCATCAGTGAGTCGTCTGGTTTGGGAAACGAGCAGTACTTC
>-|TRBJ1-4|few|TRBV12-3/TRBV12-4
CASSSDRKGDEKLFF
TGTGCCAGCAGCTCCGACCGGAAGGGGGATGAAAAACTGTTTTTT
>-|TRBJ1-1|-|TRBV10-3
CAIRSVGRSGEAFF
TGTGCCATCAGGAGCGTGGGTCGGTCAGGTGAAGCTTTCTTT
>TRBD2|TRBJ2-1|-|TRBV7-8
CASSLLATSGRLSSYNEQFF
TGTGCCAGCAGCTTACTAGCGACTAGCGGGAGATTGAGCTCCTACAATGAGCAGTTCTTC
>-|TRBJ2-1|-|TRBV19
CASTGDHEQFF
TGTGCCAGTACCGGAGACCATGAGCAGTTCTTC
>TRBD1|TRBJ1-4|-|TRBV12-3/TRBV12-4
CASSFRDRGEKLFF
TGTGCCAGCAGTTTCCGGGACAGAGGTGAAAAACTGTTTTTT
>-|TRBJ2-7|many|TRBV7-8
CASMVSGVSYEQYF
TGTGCCAGCATGGTGTCGGGAGTCTCCTACGAGCAGTACTTC
>-|TRBJ1-2|-|TRBV12-3/TRBV12-4
CASSVRWGGYYGYTF
TGTGCCAGCAGTGTCCGGTGGGGTGGGTACTATGGCTACACCTTC
>-|TRBJ2-1|few|TRBV29-1
CSVTLGSGAYNEQFF
TGCAGCGTTACCCTTGGGAGCGGCGCCTACAATGAGCAGTTCTTC
>-|TRBJ2-1|-|TRBV11-2
CASSREGHWNNEQFF
TGTGCCAGCAGTCGAGAGGGACATTGGAACAATGAGCAGTTCTTC
>-|TRBJ2-2|-|TRBV12-3/TRBV12-4
CASSLSSYTGELFF
TGTGCCAGCAGTTTATCATCGTACACCGGGGAGCTGTTTTTT
>-|TRBJ1-3|-|TRBV6-5
CASSSQGTLSGNTIYF
TGTGCCAGCAGTTCCCAAGGGACACTCTCTGGAAACACCATATATTTT
>-|TRBJ2-6|-|TRBV4-1
CASSQWGRGSGANVLTF
TGCGCCAGCAGCCAATGGGGAAGAGGATCTGGGGCCAACGTCCTGACTTTC
>-|TRBJ2-2|few|TRBV5-1
CASHKGNSNTGELFF
TGCGCCAGCCATAAGGGGAATTCCAACACCGGGGAGCTGTTTTTT
>-|TRBJ2-1|few|TRBV9
CASSPVLYYNEQFF
TGTGCCAGCAGCCCGGTACTGTACTACAATGAGCAGTTCTTC
>TRBD1|TRBJ1-2|many|TRBV15
CATSRQLTGGNYGYTF
TGTGCCACCAGCAGACAACTGACAGGGGGCAACTATGGCTACACCTTC
>-|TRBJ2-1|many|TRBV9
CASSVGWTSEQFF
TGTGCCAGCAGCGTAGGATGGACGAGTGAGCAGTTCTTC
>TRBD2|TRBJ2-5|few|TRBV20-1
CSVPGLALETQYF
TGCAGTGTACCGGGACTAGCTTTAGAGACCCAGTACTTC
>TRBD1|TRBJ2-5|-|TRBV6-5
CASSYPGQSGETQYF
TGTGCCAGCAGTTACCCGGGACAGTCGGGGGAGACCCAGTACTTC
>-|TRBJ2-1|few|TRBV11-3
CASSGTTSSYNEQFF
TGTGCCAGCAGCGGGACAACCTCCTCCTACAATGAGCAGTTCTTC
>-|TRBJ2-1|-|TRBV2
CASRPPPRDYNEQFF
TGTGCCAGCAGACCCCCCCCGCGGGATTACAATGAGCAGTTCTTC
>-|TRBJ2-5|few|TRBV11-2
CASSPFEGGAFKTQYF
TGTGCCAGCAGCCCATTTGAGGGGGGGGCCTTCAAGACCCAGTACTTC
>-|TRBJ2-2|-|TRBV7-9
CASSRDGGPGELFF
TGTGCCAGCAGCCGCGACGGGGGTCCCGGGGAGCTGTTTTTT
>-|TRBJ1-5|-|TRBV12-3/TRBV12-4
CASSFNWGGGQPQHF
TGTGCCAGCAGTTTCAATTGGGGTGGTGGTCAGCCCCAGCATTTT
>TRBD2|TRBJ2-3|few|TRBV20-1
CSARTSGTNTDTQYF
TGCAGTGCTAGGACTAGCGGGACAAACACAGATACGCAGTATTTT
>TRBD2|TRBJ2-2|many|TRBV5-1
CASSPGTSGNTGELFF
TGCGCCAGCAGCCCAGGGACTAGCGGGAACACCGGGGAGCTGTTTTTT
>-|TRBJ2-3|-|TRBV20-1
CSARHPVTDTQYF
TGCAGTGCTAGGCATCCGGTCACAGATACGCAGTATTTT